This T cell receptor (beta chain) appears in the sequencing data of a study of T cells in Graves' hyperthyroidism and ophthalmopathy. TCR beta CDR3 sequences were amplified from RNA transcripts. The HTBI set primed first-round TCR CDR3 RT-PCR. TCRdb re-analysed the multiplex PCR reads in MiXCR, keeping a single row per CDR3 protein. Of roughly 290,000 distinct CDR3 sequences listed, about 17% were seen once; the top ten hold less than 70%. This CDR3 is 15 amino acids long. V lost 8 bases to trimming and J lost 4 bases; unmatched junction nucleotides: 7. From germline, CDR1 is MDHEN and CDR2 SYDVKM. This clonotype has more than one count but fewer than ten.

The chain has TRBV28 and TRBJ2-6, with 8 nucleotides matching TRBD2. This clonotype originated in a woman aged 60 to 75 with Graves' ophthalmopathy. Sequencing was carried out using blood. Here the CDR3 reads CASHRGGAGANVLTF. For the CDR3, the DNA is TGTGCCAGCCACCGGGGGGGTGCGGGGGCCAACGTCCTGACTTTC.